The source of this T cell receptor beta chain is a study of tumor and adjacent non-tumor tissue in lung cancer. Overall study findings and caveats: Normal lung showed higher cumulative top 100 clone frequency than tumor. Compared with tumor, normal lung showed significantly lower TCR diversity.

CDR3 size: 12 residues. V dropped 0 bases and J dropped 16 bases, with 16 bases sitting between them. Germline CDR1 is SQVTM and CDR2 is ANQGSEA. A note on this clonotype: Its matching antigen is unknown.

This sample's RNA came from whole unsorted tissue. Three rounds of nested PCR, following a modified ARM-PCR protocol, produced the TCRbeta library. TCRdb re-called the multiplex PCR reads through MiXCR, storing one row per CDR3 protein. The sample comprises approximately 76,000 distinct CDR3 sequences, around 65% of which are singletons, and roughly 12% rests with the top ten. V usage is TRBV29-1 and J usage is TRBJ2-1; weak D call: TRBD2 (5 bases). The sequence was obtained from a woman in her 70s with non-small cell lung cancer. Material: lung tumor tissue. The CDR3 DNA reads TGCAGCGTTGAAGAGGCCGGGAATGAACATTTCTTC. It codes for CSVEEAGNEHFF.